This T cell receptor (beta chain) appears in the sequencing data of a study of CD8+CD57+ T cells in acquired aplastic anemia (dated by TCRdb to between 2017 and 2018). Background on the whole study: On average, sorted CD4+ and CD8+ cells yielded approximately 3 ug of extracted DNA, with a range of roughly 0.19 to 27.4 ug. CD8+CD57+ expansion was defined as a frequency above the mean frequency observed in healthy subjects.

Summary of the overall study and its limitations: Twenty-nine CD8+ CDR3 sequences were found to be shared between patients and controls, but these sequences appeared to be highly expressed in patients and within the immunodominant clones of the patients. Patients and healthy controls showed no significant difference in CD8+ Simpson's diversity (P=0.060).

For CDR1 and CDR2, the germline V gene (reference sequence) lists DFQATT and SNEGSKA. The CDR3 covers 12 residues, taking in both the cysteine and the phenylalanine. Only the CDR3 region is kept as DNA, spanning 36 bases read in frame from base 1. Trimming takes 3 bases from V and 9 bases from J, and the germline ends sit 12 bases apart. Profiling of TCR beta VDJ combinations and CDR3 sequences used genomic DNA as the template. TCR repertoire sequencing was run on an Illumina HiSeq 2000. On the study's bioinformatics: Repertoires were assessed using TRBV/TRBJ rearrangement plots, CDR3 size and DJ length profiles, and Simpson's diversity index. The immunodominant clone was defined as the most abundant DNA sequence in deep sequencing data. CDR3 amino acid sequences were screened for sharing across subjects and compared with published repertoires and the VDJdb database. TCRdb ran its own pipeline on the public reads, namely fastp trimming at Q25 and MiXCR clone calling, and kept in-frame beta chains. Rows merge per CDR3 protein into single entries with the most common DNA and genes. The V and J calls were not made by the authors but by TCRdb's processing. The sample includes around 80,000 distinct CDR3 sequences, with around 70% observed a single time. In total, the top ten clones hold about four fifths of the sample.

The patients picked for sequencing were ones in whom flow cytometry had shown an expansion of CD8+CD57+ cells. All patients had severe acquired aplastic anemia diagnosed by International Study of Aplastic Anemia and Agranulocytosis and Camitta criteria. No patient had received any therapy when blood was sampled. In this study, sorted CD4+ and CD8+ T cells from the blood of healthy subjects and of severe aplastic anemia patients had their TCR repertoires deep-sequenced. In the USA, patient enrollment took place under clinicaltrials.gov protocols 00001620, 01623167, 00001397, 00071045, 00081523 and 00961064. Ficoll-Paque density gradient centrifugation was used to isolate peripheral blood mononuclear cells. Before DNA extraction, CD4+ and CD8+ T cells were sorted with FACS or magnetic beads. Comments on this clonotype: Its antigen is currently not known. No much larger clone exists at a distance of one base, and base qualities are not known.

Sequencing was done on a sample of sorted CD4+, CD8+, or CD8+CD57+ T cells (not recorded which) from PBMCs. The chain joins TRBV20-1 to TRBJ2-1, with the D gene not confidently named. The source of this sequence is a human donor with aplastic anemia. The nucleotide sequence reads TGCAGTGCTAGTCTGGGTAACGGTGAGCAGTTCTTC. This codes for CSASLGNGEQFF.